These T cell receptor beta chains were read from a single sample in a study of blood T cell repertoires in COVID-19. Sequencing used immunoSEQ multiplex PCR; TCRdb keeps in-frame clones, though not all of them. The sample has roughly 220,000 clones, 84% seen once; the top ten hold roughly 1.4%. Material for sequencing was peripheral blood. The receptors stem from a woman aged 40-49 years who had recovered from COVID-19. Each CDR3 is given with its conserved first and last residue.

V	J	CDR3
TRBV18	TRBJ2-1	CASSPTGGPNEQFF
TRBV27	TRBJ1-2	CASSFIYGGTSNYGYTF
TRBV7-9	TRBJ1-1	CASSLVTGDTEAFF
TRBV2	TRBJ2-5	CASSGGQEETQYF
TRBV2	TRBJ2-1	CASSYGGGALDEQFF
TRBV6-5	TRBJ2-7	CASSYYQSYEQYF
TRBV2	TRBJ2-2	CAAGTSGNTGELFF
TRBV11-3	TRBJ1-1	CASSNLNTEAFF
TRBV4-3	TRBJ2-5	CASSQAFQTSGKETQYF
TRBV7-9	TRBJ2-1	CASSISPPLRAYNEQFF
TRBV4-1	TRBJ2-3	CASSQELSGEADTQYF
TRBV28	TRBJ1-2	CASSLWGQGAFYGYTF
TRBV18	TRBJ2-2	CASSPFPPGTGELFF
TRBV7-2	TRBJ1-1	CASSPRPGQGNTEAFF
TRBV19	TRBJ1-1	CASSVRGRKAFF
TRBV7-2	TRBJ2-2	CASSWTGDTGELFF
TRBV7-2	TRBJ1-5	CASSLGYNFGNQPQHF
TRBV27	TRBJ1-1	CASSRQGGNTEAFF
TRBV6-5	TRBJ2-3	CASRPPGADTQYF
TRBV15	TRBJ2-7	CATSRDLSLGGSYEQYF
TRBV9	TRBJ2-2	CASSVTAVSSVTGELFF
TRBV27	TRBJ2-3	CASSLRTSGGAWTQYF
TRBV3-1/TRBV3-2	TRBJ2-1	CASSLSTFRGSSYNEQFF
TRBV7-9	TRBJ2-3	CASSLDRDRQYF
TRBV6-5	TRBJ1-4	CASTAGDRDEKLFF
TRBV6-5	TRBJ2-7	CASNTGGDGYEQYF
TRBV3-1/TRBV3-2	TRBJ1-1	CASSQQGGGNTEAFF
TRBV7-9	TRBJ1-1	CASSYGTSDTEAFF
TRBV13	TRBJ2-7	CASSLRQVGEQYF
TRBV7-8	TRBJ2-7	CASSLDPGGSYEQYF
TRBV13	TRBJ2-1	CASSPRQGSSYNEQFF
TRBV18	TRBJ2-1	CASSPEGQVDEQFF
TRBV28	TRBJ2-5	CASSLGQGFQYF
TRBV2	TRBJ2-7	CASHLGLAGYEQYF
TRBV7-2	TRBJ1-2	CASSLDGVNYGYTF
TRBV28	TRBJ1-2	CASSLWVATSGYTF
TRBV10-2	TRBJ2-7	CASSPTGISYEQYF
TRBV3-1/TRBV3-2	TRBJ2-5	CASSHILEPGETQYF
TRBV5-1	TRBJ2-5	CASSRTSGGGQETQYF
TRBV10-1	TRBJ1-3	CASSDPGNTIYF
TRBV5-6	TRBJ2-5	CASTPIAGETQYF
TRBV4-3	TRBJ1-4	CASSQEQGRYEKLFF
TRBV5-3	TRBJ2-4	CARSPTLAGGPPDKNIQYF
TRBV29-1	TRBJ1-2	CSVGQGVYGYTF
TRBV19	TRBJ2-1	CASSSQGLSNEQFF
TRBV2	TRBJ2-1	CASTGTSGGNEQFF
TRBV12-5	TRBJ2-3	CASGLSSTDTQYF